The 18 T cell receptor beta chains presented below share a single source sample, sequenced in a study of shared clonotypes between healthy human individuals. As defined, naive CD8 cells were CD45RO-negative and positively selected for CCR7, with terminally differentiated effector memory CD45RA+ cells excluded. Profiled with immunoSEQ multiplex PCR; TCRdb holds only in-frame clones, not every one. This repertoire shows roughly 1,800,000 clones, about 95% found once; its top ten account for approximately 1.2%. The specimen sequenced was naive CD8+ T cells sorted from blood. The receptors come from a man aged 18-30 years in good health.

This rearrangement joins TRBV6-6 to TRBJ1-2, with D perhaps TRBD1 (5 bases). CDR1 and CDR2 from the germline V gene are MNHNY and SVGAGI (reference sequence). CDR3 size: 13 residues. V lost 9 bases and J 4 bases, leaving 15 bases between the germline ends. The CDR3 nucleotides read TGTGCCAGTTCAGGGCACATCGGCTATGGCTACACCTTC. Amino acids: CASSGHIGYGYTF.

On this clone: Other DNA sequences in this sample translate to the same CDR3. The rearrangement uses TRBV13 and TRBJ2-2; TRBD1 is a possible D gene (6 bases). Trimming shortened V by 5 bases and J by 4 bases, and 11 bases separated the two germline ends. Germline V gene data show CDR1 as PRHDT and CDR2 as FYEKMQ (reference sequence). The CDR3 extends over 14 amino acids. The CDR3 DNA reads as TGTGCCAGCAGCCTAACAGGGAGCACCGGGGAGCTGTTTTTT. Translation gives CASSLTGSTGELFF.

The V call is TRBV10-2, the J call TRBJ2-7; TRBD2 might be the D (7 bases). Germline loops: CDR1 WSHSY, CDR2 SAAADI. Trimming pared 7 bases from V and 2 bases from J, leaving 12 bases between. This CDR3 is built from 13 residues. CDR3 sequence reads: CASMGGPTYEQYF. The CDR3 coding sequence is TGCGCCAGCATGGGGGGGCCTACCTACGAGCAGTACTTC.

The rearrangement uses TRBV10-3 and TRBJ1-3; D is possibly TRBD1 (5 bases). This CDR3 has 15 amino acids. Germline V gives CDR1 ENHRY, CDR2 SYGVKD. V shed 0 bases and J shed 1 base, with 7 bases lying between them. The CDR3 sequence is CAISESGASGNTIYF. The CDR3 nucleotides read TGTGCCATCAGTGAGTCTGGGGCTTCTGGAAACACCATATATTTT.

The chain uses TRBV15 and TRBJ2-1; a possible D gene is TRBD2 (7 bases). There are 14 residues in the CDR3. Trimming took off 0 bases at V and 8 bases at J, with 11 bases between the two ends. Germline lookup yields CDR1 LNHNV and CDR2 YYDKDF (reference sequence). DNA of the CDR3: TGTGCCACCAGCAGAGAGGGCGGGGGCGATGAGCAGTTCTTC. This translates into CATSREGGGDEQFF.

The chain joins TRBV6-1 to TRBJ2-3; D may correspond to TRBD1 or TRBD2 (5 bases each). CDR1 is MNHNS and CDR2 is SASEGT in the germline V gene. Trimming removed 6 bases at V and 3 bases at J, with 10 bases between. The CDR3 totals 13 residues. The CDR3, as DNA: TGTGCCAGCAGGTGGGACGGAACAGATACGCAGTATTTT. This encodes CASRWDGTDTQYF.

The chain couples TRBV7-3 to TRBJ1-5, with D perhaps matching TRBD1 (5 bases). Trimming removed 7 bases at V and 0 bases at J, with 19 bases between. Per the germline V gene, CDR1 is SGHTA and CDR2 is FQGTGA. The length of the CDR3 is 17 residues. CDR3 in DNA: TGTGCCAGCACCCAAAGGGGTGCGCCATATAGCAATCAGCCCCAGCATTTT. Its translation is CASTQRGAPYSNQPQHF. Drawing the rest from reference TRBV7-3 and TRBJ1-5, the complete variable domain is GAGVSQTPSNKVTEKGKYVELRCDPISGHTALYWYRQSLGQGPEFLIYFQGTGAADDSGLPNDRFFAVRPEGSVSTLKIQRTERGDSAVYLCASTQRGAPYSNQPQHFGDGTRLSIL.

The V call is TRBV30, the J call TRBJ1-1; D perhaps matches TRBD1 (6 bases). Trimming removed 0 bases at V and 8 bases at J, with 13 bases between. There are 13 residues in the CDR3. Germline assignment: CDR1 GTSNPN and CDR2 SVGIG (reference sequence). This CDR3 reads CAWSVHSGQEAFF. CDR3 sequence (DNA): TGTGCCTGGAGTGTACACTCTGGACAGGAAGCTTTCTTT.

The rearrangement uses TRBV27 and TRBJ1-6, with a tentative D call TRBD1 (5 bases). Germline V lookup: CDR1 MNHEY, CDR2 SMNVEV (reference sequence). The CDR3 has 14 residues. Between the trimmed V and J ends, which lost 3 bases and 8 bases, there was a span of 11 bases. The CDR3 is CASSLGGGYSPLHF. The CDR3 coding sequence is TGTGCCAGCAGTTTGGGGGGGGGATATTCACCCCTCCACTTT.

As concerns this clone: The same CDR3 arises from other DNA sequences in this sample as well. The chain combines TRBV6-5 with TRBJ2-2; D not certain. The CDR3 is 14 residues long. V was trimmed by 1 base and J by 4 bases, leaving 7 bases between them. Looked up from germline, CDR1 is MNHEY and CDR2 is SVGAGI. The DNA of the CDR3 is TGTGCCAGCAGTTACTATCGCGCCACCGGGGAGCTGTTTTTT. Its translation is CASSYYRATGELFF.

The chain employs TRBV5-6 and TRBJ2-2, with D perhaps being TRBD1 or TRBD2 (5 bases each). V was pared by 1 base and J by 4 bases, with 11 bases between. Germline CDR1 reads SGHDT; CDR2 reads YYEEEE. This CDR3 comprises 15 residues. The CDR3 loop is CASSLWGSGTGELFF. CDR3 sequence (DNA): TGTGCCAGCAGCTTGTGGGGGTCCGGCACCGGGGAGCTGTTTTTT.

This sequence joins TRBV7-9 and TRBJ2-5, with TRBD2 matching over 11 bases. V lost 4 bases and J lost 1; bases outside the gene matches: 14. The CDR3 covers 19 residues. The germline V gene encodes CDR1 SEHNR and CDR2 FQNEAQ (reference sequence). The CDR3 sequence: CASSSLTGPGLAGQETQYF. CDR3 coding DNA: TGTGCCAGCAGCTCCCTAACCGGACCCGGACTAGCGGGCCAAGAGACCCAGTACTTC. Looking up the rest from reference TRBV7-9 and TRBJ2-5 gives the full variable domain: DTGVSQNPRHKITKRGQNVTFRCDPISEHNRLYWYRQTLGQGPEFLTYFQNEAQLEKSRLLSDRFSAERPKGSFSTLEIQRTEQGDSAMYLCASSSLTGPGLAGQETQYFGPGTRLLVL.

As to this clone: Other DNA sequences of this sample code for an identical CDR3. The chain has TRBV27 and TRBJ2-7; TRBD1 matches at 7 bases. This CDR3 comprises 14 residues. V dropped 3 bases and J dropped 3; count of bases not matched to a gene: 5. Germline CDR1 is MNHEY and CDR2 is SMNVEV (reference sequence). CDR3 DNA sequence: TGTGCCAGCAGTTTCCTTGGGGACAGCTACGAGCAGTACTTC. Amino acids: CASSFLGDSYEQYF.

The chain has TRBV11-2 and TRBJ1-4; D perhaps matches TRBD1 (5 bases). This CDR3 region has 15 residues. The germline CDR1 and CDR2 sequences are SGHAT and FQNNGV. V gave up 5 bases and J gave up 0 bases, with 10 bases separating them. The CDR3 DNA sequence: TGTGCCAGCAGCCTCCGGGGGGCAACTAATGAAAAACTGTTTTTT. Its protein is CASSLRGATNEKLFF.

On this clone itself: The sample contains more than one DNA sequence encoding this CDR3. The chain is built from TRBV7-9 and TRBJ2-1, with no clear D. The CDR3 sequence is 14 residues long. Trimming took off 5 bases at V and 3 bases at J, with 11 bases between the two ends. Germline CDR1 reads SEHNR; CDR2 reads FQNEAQ (reference sequence). CDR3 amino acids: CASSPPTDYNEQFF. CDR3 DNA sequence: TGTGCCAGCAGCCCCCCCACTGACTACAATGAGCAGTTCTTC.

The V gene is TRBV19, the J gene TRBJ2-3; D is uncertain. Germline CDR1 reads LNHDA; CDR2 reads SQIVND (reference sequence). The CDR3 extends over 13 amino acids. Trimming removed 2 bases from V and 1 base from J, with 4 bases in between. CDR3 protein: CASSIIGTDTQYF. The CDR3 DNA sequence: TGTGCCAGTAGTATAATAGGCACAGATACGCAGTATTTT.

Regarding this clone: The same CDR3 also results from other DNA sequences found in this sample. The gene calls are TRBV30 and TRBJ2-7; no clear D gene. The CDR3 consists of 12 residues. The V gene lost 3 bases and the J gene lost 4 bases, with 10 bases spanning the gap. In germline, CDR1 is GTSNPN, CDR2 SVGIG (reference sequence). The CDR3 reads CAWSPSTYEQYF. CDR3 DNA sequence: TGTGCCTGGAGCCCTTCGACTTACGAGCAGTACTTC.

The V call is TRBV2, the J call TRBJ1-2; the D gene is possibly TRBD1 (5 bases). The germline V and J ends were trimmed by 9 bases and 4 bases, with 9 bases remaining between them. The CDR3 is 11 amino acids. Per the germline V gene, CDR1 is SNHLY and CDR2 is FYNNEI. CDR3 residues: CARRDGYGYTF. In DNA, the CDR3 is TGTGCCAGACGGGACGGCTATGGCTACACCTTC.